This T cell receptor beta chain was captured in a study of Ad26.COV2.S vaccination and SARS-CoV-2 variants. Sequencing used immunoSEQ multiplex PCR; TCRdb keeps in-frame clones, though not all of them. Of a few hundred thousand clones in the sample, 90% were seen once. Germline assignment: CDR1 SGHDT and CDR2 YYEEEE. CDR3 length equals 15 residues. V shed 0 bases and J shed 3 bases, with 10 bases lying between them. About this clone: What it recognizes is unknown.

General study results and limits: Non-spike TCR breadth was similar in vaccine and placebo recipients. TCR breadth and depth estimates may have understated total T cell responses.

Treatment here: some 20 received Ad26.COV2.S at low or high dose, single or two shots; about five received placebo; per-sample allocation not given. All samples were drawn on day 63, counting from the first vaccine or placebo injection. The chain combines TRBV5-6 with TRBJ2-1; D is possibly TRBD2 (7 bases). Here the sequenced sample was peripheral blood, taken in a trial of Ad26.COV2.S vaccine versus placebo. The receptor was derived from a person between 18 and 65 years old who received the Ad26.COV2.S COVID-19 vaccine or a placebo. CDR3 in DNA: TGTGCCAGCAGCTTGGGAGCGGGACACTACAATGAGCAGTTCTTC. Translation gives CASSLGAGHYNEQFF.